Sequencing of this T cell receptor (beta chain) was carried out in a study of cytomegalovirus exposure and HLA in healthy donors (dated by TCRdb to the late 2010s). Broadly, across the study: According to a later analysis, one platform produced both the roughly 110 validation repertoires and the 666 repertoires of the first cohort. The aim of the study was to test whether cataloging public T cell receptors could identify signatures of past pathogen exposure. A separate validation cohort of roughly 120 different subjects was used in addition to the approximately 670-subject first cohort. To predict cytomegalovirus infection status, the study brought together high-throughput TCR immunosequencing, statistical association of individual TCRs with disease status, and machine learning. What the authors observed across the whole study: A total of 150 or so TCR beta chains were listed by the study as associated with cytomegalovirus. A few of the identified cytomegalovirus-associated TCR beta chains were confirmed in vitro to be specific for cytomegalovirus antigens. Most TCR sequences were observed very rarely across donors, whereas some public TCRs were present in many individuals. A later analysis found that TCRs clustered in the first cohort also tended to co-occur in the approximately 120 validation repertoires, with about 94% of cluster scores above 0. Cytomegalovirus status was reported to be diagnosed by the classifier with high specificity and sensitivity in both the original and validation cohorts. It was suggested by the authors that the approach could potentially be generalized to other disease states and immunological phenotypes. All 120 or so repertoires were used to score co-occurrence in the validation cohort in a later analysis, because that analysis had no HLA typing for the cohort.

A remark on this clone: No cognate antigen has been identified for it. Sequence at one end of the junction differs from germline and may be a read error.

From the germline V gene, CDR1 is SNHLY and CDR2 is FYNNEI. Taken from cysteine to phenylalanine, the CDR3 has 12 residues. The only DNA kept is the CDR3, 36 bases in frame from the first base. Library creation used the immunoSEQ multiplex PCR assay. Per the original workflow: A statistical classification framework was built for diagnosing cytomegalovirus status from the catalog of TCR beta chain sequences. What TCRdb holds here is the immuneACCESS table cut down to in-frame rearrangements. Part of the clones is not present; checked against another copy, under half of the missing clones reflect an unresolved V gene, and the others are unexplained. Clone size and V and J calls were adopted from that table, with D and trimming inferred from the DNA. The sample table holds around 120,000 clones, of which around 85% were seen once. About 4% of the sample is held by the ten biggest clonotypes. The donors belonged to the validation cohort of over a hundred subjects, which was separate from the 666-subject first cohort.

The sequenced sample consisted of PBMCs. The receptor's source is a man in his late teens or twenties in good health and CMV-seropositive. Recombination linked TRBV2 to TRBJ1-2; the D gene is not confidently resolved. The sequence in DNA is TGTGCCAGCGAGCTATCTAAATATGGCTACACCTTC. It specifies CASELSKYGYTF. The full variable domain, with segments outside the CDR3 supplied by the reference TRBV2 and TRBJ1-2 proteins, appears as EPEVTQTPSHQVTQMGQEVILRCVPISNHLYFYWYRQILGQKVEFLVSFYNNEISEKSEIFDDQFSVERPDGSNFTLKIRSTKLEDSAMYFCASELSKYGYTFGSGTRLTVV.